Listed here are 7 T cell receptor beta chains from one sample, sequenced in a study of a mutant IDH1 vaccine in newly diagnosed glioma. The data were produced by immunoSEQ multiplex PCR, yet TCRdb's version contains in-frame clones alone and is incomplete. The data hold about 64,000 clones, with less than 85% observed a single time. This sample's time point: week 11, during vaccination. The content of each vaccine dose was 300 ug of mutant IDH1 20-mer peptide, and topical imiquimod accompanied it. No antigen has been assigned to these receptors. The specimen comprised PBMCs, sampled from a glioma patient whose treatment included an IDH1 peptide vaccine. These receptors were taken from a woman aged 45-60 years with glioma.

The chain is built from TRBV5-8 and TRBJ2-5, with D uncertain. CDR3 length: 16 amino acids. The germline V gene has CDR1 SGHTS and CDR2 YDEGEE. Trimming removed 0 bases at V and 4 bases at J, with 16 bases between. CDR3 nucleotide sequence: TGTGCCAGCAGCTTGGGAGGAAATCCAGCCCCAGAGACCCAGTACTTC. Its translation: CASSLGGNPAPETQYF.

Only one count was recorded for this clone. This chain links TRBV6-5 with TRBJ2-7; no firm D call. The CDR3 is made up of 13 amino acids. Trimming removed 2 bases from V and 5 bases from J, with 10 bases in between. In germline, CDR1 is MNHEY, CDR2 SVGAGI. The CDR3 loop reads CASSYARSNEQYF. The CDR3 bases are TGTGCCAGCAGTTACGCCCGGTCCAACGAGCAGTACTTC.

This sequence joins TRBV6-1 and TRBJ1-6; TRBD1 matches 9 bases. This CDR3 is built from 14 residues. Looked up from germline, CDR1 is MNHNS and CDR2 is SASEGT. The ends lost 5 bases at V and 5 bases at J; junction bases unmatched: 1. This CDR3 is CASSRTGDNSPLHF. The CDR3 DNA sequence: TGTGCCAGCAGTAGGACAGGGGATAATTCACCCCTCCACTTT.

The chain recombines TRBV6-1 with TRBJ2-5, with TRBD2 matching 14 bases. The CDR3 contains 16 residues. Trimming removed 0 bases from V and 4 bases from J; junction bases left unmatched: 1. CDR1 is MNHNS, CDR2 SASEGT, per germline. The CDR3 sequence is CASSEAGLAGVETQYF. CDR3 sequence (DNA): TGTGCCAGCAGTGAAGCGGGACTAGCGGGGGTAGAGACCCAGTACTTC.

The chain links TRBV19 to TRBJ1-2; D remains ambiguous. Trimming removed 0 bases at V and 7 bases at J, with 9 bases between. The CDR3 runs to 13 residues. Looked up from germline, CDR1 is LNHDA and CDR2 is SQIVND (reference sequence). The CDR3 DNA reads TGTGCCAGTAGTATAGATCACGAGGGTGGCTACACCTTC. Residues: CASSIDHEGGYTF.

This chain connects TRBV7-2 to TRBJ1-2; tentatively, D is TRBD1 (5 bases). The length of the CDR3 is 14 residues. In germline, CDR1 is SGHTA, CDR2 FQGNSA. Trimming pared 7 bases from V and 2 bases from J, leaving 14 bases between. The CDR3 nucleotides read TGTGCCAGCACCTGGGCAGGGCCAAACTATGGCTACACCTTC. Translation gives CASTWAGPNYGYTF.

The rearrangement links TRBV7-9 to TRBJ1-4; D might be TRBD1 (6 bases). The CDR3 extends over 15 amino acids. The ends were cut back, 5 bases at V and 5 bases at J, with 15 bases in the middle. Germline V gene lookup returns CDR1 SEHNR and CDR2 FQNEAQ (reference sequence). CDR3 nucleotide sequence: TGTGCCAGCAGCCCCGAGACAGGAGTAAATGAAAAACTGTTTTTT. It codes for CASSPETGVNEKLFF.